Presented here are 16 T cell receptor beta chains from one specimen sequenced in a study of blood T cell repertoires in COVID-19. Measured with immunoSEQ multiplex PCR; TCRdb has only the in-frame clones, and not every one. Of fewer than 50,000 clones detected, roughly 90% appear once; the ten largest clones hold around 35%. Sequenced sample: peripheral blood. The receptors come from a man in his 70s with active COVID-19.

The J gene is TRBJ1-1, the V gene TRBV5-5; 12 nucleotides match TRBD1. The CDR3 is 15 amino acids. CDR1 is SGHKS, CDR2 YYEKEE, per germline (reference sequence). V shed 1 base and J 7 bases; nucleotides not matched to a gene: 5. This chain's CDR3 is CASSLSRDRGREAFF. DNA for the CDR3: TGTGCCAGCAGCTTGTCTCGGGACAGGGGGCGTGAAGCTTTCTTT.

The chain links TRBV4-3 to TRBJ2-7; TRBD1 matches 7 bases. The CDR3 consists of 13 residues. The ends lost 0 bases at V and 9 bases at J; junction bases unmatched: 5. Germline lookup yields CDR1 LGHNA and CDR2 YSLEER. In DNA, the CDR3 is TGCGCCAGCAGCCAAGATTACAGGGGCGCGCAGTACTTC. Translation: CASSQDYRGAQYF.

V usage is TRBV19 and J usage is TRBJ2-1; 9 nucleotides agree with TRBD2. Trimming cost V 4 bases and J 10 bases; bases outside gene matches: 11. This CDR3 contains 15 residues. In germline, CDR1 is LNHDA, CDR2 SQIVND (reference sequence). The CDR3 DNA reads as TGTGCCAGTAGTACCAACAGCGGGGGGTCGTTCGAGCAGTTCTTC. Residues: CASSTNSGGSFEQFF.

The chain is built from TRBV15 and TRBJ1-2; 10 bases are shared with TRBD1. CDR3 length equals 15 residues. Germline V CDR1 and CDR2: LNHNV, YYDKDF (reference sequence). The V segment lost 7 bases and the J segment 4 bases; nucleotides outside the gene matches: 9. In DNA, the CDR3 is TGTGCCACCACCTCGTCCCGGGACAGGGGCTATGGCTACACCTTC. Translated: CATTSSRDRGYGYTF.

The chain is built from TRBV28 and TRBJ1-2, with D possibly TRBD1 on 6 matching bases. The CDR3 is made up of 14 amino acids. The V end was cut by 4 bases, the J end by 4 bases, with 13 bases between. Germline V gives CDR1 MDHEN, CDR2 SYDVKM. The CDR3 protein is CASSSTGISYGYTF. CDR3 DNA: TGTGCCAGCAGTTCGACAGGAATTTCCTATGGCTACACCTTC.

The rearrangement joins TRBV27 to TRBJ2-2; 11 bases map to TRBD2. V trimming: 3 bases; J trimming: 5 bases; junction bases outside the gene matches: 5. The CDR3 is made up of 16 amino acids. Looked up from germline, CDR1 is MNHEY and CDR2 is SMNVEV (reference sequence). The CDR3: CASSLSSGGATGELFF. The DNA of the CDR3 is TGTGCCAGCAGTTTGAGTAGCGGGGGGGCGACCGGGGAGCTGTTTTTT.

CDR3 region: CASSLTGPPSTEAFF. CDR3 sequence (DNA): TGTGCCAGCAGTTTGACAGGGCCCCCTAGCACTGAAGCTTTCTTT. The chain employs TRBV28 and TRBJ1-1; 7 bases line up with TRBD1. V lost 3 bases to trimming and J lost 4 bases; unmatched junction nucleotides: 8. Germline CDR1 MDHEN, CDR2 SYDVKM. This CDR3 is built from 15 residues.

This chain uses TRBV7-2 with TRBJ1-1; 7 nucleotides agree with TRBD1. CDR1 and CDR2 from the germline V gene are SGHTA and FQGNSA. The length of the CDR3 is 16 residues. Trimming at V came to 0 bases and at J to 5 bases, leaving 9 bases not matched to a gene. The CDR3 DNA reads TGTGCCAGCAGCTTAGCGGGTGACAGGGCGCGTACTGAAGCTTTCTTT. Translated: CASSLAGDRARTEAFF. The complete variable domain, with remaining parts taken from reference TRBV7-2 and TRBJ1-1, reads GAGVSQSPSNKVTEKGKDVELRCDPISGHTALYWYRQSLGQGLEFLIYFQGNSAPDKSGLPSDRFSAERTGGSVSTLTIQRTQQEDSAVYLCASSLAGDRARTEAFFGQGTRLTVV.

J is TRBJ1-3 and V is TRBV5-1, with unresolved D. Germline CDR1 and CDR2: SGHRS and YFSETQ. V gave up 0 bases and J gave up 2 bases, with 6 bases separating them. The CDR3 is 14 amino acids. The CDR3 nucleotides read TGCGCCAGCAGCTTGGGTGGGCCTGGAAACACCATATATTTT. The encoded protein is CASSLGGPGNTIYF.

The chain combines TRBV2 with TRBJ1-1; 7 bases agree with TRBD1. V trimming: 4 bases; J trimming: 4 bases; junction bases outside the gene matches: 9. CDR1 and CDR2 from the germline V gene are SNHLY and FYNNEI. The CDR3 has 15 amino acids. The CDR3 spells CASSGFLSGGTEAFF. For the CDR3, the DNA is TGTGCCAGCAGTGGATTTCTGTCAGGGGGCACTGAAGCTTTCTTT.

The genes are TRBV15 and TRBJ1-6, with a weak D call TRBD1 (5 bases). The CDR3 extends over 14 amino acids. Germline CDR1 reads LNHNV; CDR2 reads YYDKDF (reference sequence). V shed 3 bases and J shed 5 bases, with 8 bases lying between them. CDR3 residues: CATSRDTDNSPLHF. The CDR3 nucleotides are TGTGCCACCAGCAGGGACACAGATAATTCACCCCTCCACTTT.

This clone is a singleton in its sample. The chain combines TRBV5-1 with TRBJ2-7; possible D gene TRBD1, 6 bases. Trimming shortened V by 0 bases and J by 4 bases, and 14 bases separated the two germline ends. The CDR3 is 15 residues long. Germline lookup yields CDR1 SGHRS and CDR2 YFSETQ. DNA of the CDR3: TGCGCCAGCAGCTTGGCTTTGGGCAGGGGATACGAGCAGTACTTC. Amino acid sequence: CASSLALGRGYEQYF.

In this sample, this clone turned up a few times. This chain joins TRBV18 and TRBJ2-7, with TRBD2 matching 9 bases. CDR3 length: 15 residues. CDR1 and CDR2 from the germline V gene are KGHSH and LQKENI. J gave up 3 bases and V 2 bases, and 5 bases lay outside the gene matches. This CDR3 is CASSPRTSEDYEQYF. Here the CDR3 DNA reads TGTGCCAGCTCACCAAGGACTAGCGAAGACTACGAGCAGTACTTC.

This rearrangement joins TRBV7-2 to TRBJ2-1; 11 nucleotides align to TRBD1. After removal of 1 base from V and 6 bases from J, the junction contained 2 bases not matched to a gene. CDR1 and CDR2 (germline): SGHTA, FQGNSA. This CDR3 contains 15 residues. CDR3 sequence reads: CASSLGGTGGNEQFF. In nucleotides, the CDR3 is TGTGCCAGCAGCTTAGGAGGGACAGGGGGCAATGAGCAGTTCTTC.

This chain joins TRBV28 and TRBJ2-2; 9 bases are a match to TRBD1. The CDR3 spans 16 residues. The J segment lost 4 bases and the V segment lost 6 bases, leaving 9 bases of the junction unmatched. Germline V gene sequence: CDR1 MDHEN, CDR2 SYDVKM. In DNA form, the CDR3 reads TGTGCCAGCAGAAGGGACAGGGCGGTTTCCACCGGGGAGCTGTTTTTT. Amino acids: CASRRDRAVSTGELFF.

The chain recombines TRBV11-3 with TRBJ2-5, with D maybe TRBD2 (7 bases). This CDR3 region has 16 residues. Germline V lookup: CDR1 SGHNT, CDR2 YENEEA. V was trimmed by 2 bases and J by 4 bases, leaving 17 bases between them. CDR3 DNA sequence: TGTGCCAGCAGCTTAAGGGGGGGCGGTGGTCCAGAGACCCAGTACTTC. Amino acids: CASSLRGGGGPETQYF.